These 9 T cell receptor beta chains came from one sample sequenced in a study of cytomegalovirus exposure and HLA in healthy donors. Repertoires were generated with immunoSEQ multiplex PCR, while TCRdb's copy carries only in-frame clones and drops some. This sample has roughly 50,000 clones, with 90% found just once. The material sequenced was PBMCs. The receptors shown here come from a man between 18 and 29 years old in good health and CMV-seronegative.

The chain employs TRBV7-2 and TRBJ2-2; tentative D call: TRBD1 (6 bases). Trimming took off 2 bases at V and 5 bases at J, with 6 bases between the two ends. Looked up from germline, CDR1 is SGHTA and CDR2 is FQGNSA. The CDR3 length is 13 residues. The CDR3 nucleotides are TGTGCCAGCAGCTTAAGGGGGACCGGGGAGCTGTTTTTT. Its translation is CASSLRGTGELFF.

The chain couples TRBV7-6 to TRBJ2-3; D perhaps matches TRBD2 (5 bases). Per germline, CDR1 SGHVS and CDR2 FNYEAQ. The CDR3 loop spans 17 amino acids. Trimming took 1 base from V and 7 from J, leaving 21 bases between them. This CDR3 is CASSLELTSLVLNTQYF. The CDR3 bases are TGTGCCAGCAGCTTAGAGCTAACTAGTTTAGTCCTGAATACGCAGTATTTT.

DNA of the CDR3: TGTGCCAGCAGTTACTCTGCCGGGAGGCCATACAATGAGCAGTTCTTC. Protein: CASSYSAGRPYNEQFF. V and J are TRBV6-5 and TRBJ2-1, with 7 bases matching TRBD2. Losses at the gene ends were 0 bases for V and 4 bases for J; bases not matched to a gene: 6. The CDR3 loop spans 16 amino acids. Germline values: CDR1 MNHEY, CDR2 SVGAGI.

The chain has TRBV23-1 and TRBJ1-5; the D gene is possibly TRBD1 (5 bases). TRBV23-1 is an ORF; its function is uncertain. Trimming stripped 6 bases from V and 1 base from J, with 19 bases between. This CDR3 spans 17 amino acids. The CDR3 sequence is CASSPGGGGVSNQPQHF. The CDR3 nucleotides read TGCGCCAGCAGCCCGGGGGGGGGTGGCGTCAGCAATCAGCCCCAGCATTTT.

The genes are TRBV28 and TRBJ1-5, with 7 bases aligning to TRBD1. The CDR3 is 14 amino acids. Germline V gene data show CDR1 as MDHEN and CDR2 as SYDVKM. Unmatched junction bases numbered 3, after V lost 5 bases and J lost 2 bases. CDR3 loop: CASSTGTGNQPQHF. The CDR3 DNA follows: TGTGCCAGCAGTACCGGGACAGGCAATCAGCCCCAGCATTTT. The whole variable domain, remainder taken from reference TRBV28 and TRBJ1-5, is DVKVTQSSRYLVKRTGEKVFLECVQDMDHENMFWYRQDPGLGLRLIYFSYDVKMKEKGDIPEGYSVSREKKERFSLILESASTNQTSMYLCASSTGTGNQPQHFGDGTRLSIL.

The chain uses TRBV25-1 and TRBJ2-7; a possible D gene is TRBD1 (6 bases). Trimming removed 2 bases from V and 4 bases from J, with 12 bases in between. Germline V gene data show CDR1 as MGHDK and CDR2 as SYGVNS. This CDR3 has 14 amino acids. CDR3 sequence reads: CASSEHGQSYEQYF. The CDR3 region has the DNA TGTGCCAGCAGTGAACACGGACAGTCTTACGAGCAGTACTTC.

This chain links TRBV2 with TRBJ2-3; D gene ambiguous. Trimming cost V 2 bases and J 4 bases, with 19 bases left between them. CDR3 length equals 17 residues. In germline, CDR1 is SNHLY, CDR2 FYNNEI. CDR3 in amino acids: CASSERSIFAAPDTQYF. CDR3 coding DNA: TGTGCCAGCAGTGAAAGGAGTATATTCGCGGCCCCAGATACGCAGTATTTT.

The chain has TRBV6-1 and TRBJ1-5; D may be TRBD1 (5 bases). Trimming took 1 base from V and 4 from J, leaving 5 bases between them. Germline-derived CDR1 and CDR2 are MNHNS and SASEGT. The CDR3 totals 13 residues. CDR3 sequence: CASSEGQNQPQHF. The CDR3 DNA reads TGTGCCAGCAGTGAAGGACAGAATCAGCCCCAGCATTTT.

V gene TRBV27 combines with J gene TRBJ1-1; the D is unclear. CDR1 and CDR2 from the germline V gene are MNHEY and SMNVEV (reference sequence). Trimming left V 2 bases short and J 6 bases short, with 13 bases between. The CDR3 sequence is 14 residues long. The CDR3 DNA is TGTGCCAGCAGTTTACAGGCCCCGTATGCTGAAGCTTTCTTT. It translates to CASSLQAPYAEAFF.